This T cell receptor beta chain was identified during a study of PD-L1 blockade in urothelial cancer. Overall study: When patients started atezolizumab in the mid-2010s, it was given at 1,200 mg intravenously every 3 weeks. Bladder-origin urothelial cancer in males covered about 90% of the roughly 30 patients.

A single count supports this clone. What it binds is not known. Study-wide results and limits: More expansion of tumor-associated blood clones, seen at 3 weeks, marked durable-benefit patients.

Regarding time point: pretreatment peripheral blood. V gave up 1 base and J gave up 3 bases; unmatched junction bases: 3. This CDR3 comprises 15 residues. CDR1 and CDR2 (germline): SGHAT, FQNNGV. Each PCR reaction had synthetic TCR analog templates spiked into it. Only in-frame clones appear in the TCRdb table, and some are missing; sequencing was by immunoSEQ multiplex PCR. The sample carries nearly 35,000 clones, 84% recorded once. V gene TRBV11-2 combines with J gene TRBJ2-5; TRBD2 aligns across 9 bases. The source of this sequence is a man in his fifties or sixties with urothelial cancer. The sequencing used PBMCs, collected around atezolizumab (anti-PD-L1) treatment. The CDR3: CASSLGAGGEETQYF. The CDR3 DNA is TGTGCCAGCAGCTTAGGGGCGGGAGGGGAAGAGACCCAGTACTTC.